What follows are 6 T cell receptor beta chains derived from one specimen sequenced in a study of identical twins. TCRdb independently ran MiXCR on the 5' RACE reads; one entry per CDR3 protein. The sample contains a few hundred thousand distinct CDR3 sequences, roughly 15% of which appear only once. These records were also assigned to another study, of yellow fever vaccine responses in identical twins.

Sample: CD4+ T cells sorted from blood. The receptors derive from a woman between 18 and 29 years old in good health.

This clonotype was seen a handful of times. This chain links TRBV5-1 with TRBJ2-7; 8 bases agree with TRBD1. The length of the CDR3 is 14 residues. Per the germline V gene, CDR1 is SGHRS and CDR2 is YFSETQ. V shed 2 bases, J shed 4 bases, and the junction held 5 bases outside the gene matches. The CDR3 coding sequence is TGCGCCAGCAGCTTTGACAGGGGAGTGTACGAGCAGTACTTC. Amino acids: CASSFDRGVYEQYF.

This clonotype was seen a handful of times. V is TRBV20-1 and J is TRBJ1-5; D ambiguous. The germline V gene has CDR1 DFQATT and CDR2 SNEGSKA (reference sequence). The CDR3 is 14 amino acids. V was shortened by 6 bases and J by 3 bases, with 15 bases between the two germline ends. The CDR3 sequence is CSATKTRSNQPQHF. The DNA of the CDR3 is TGCAGTGCAACAAAGACACGTTCCAATCAGCCCCAGCATTTT.

The rearrangement uses TRBV12-3 or TRBV12-4 and TRBJ1-2; 7 nucleotides agree with TRBD1. Trimming at V came to 6 bases and at J to 7 bases, leaving 5 bases not matched to a gene. CDR3 length: 12 amino acids. CDR3 sequence (DNA): TGTGCCAGCAGGGGACAGTATTCTGGCTACACCTTC. Residues: CASRGQYSGYTF.

In its sample, this clonotype was seen a few times. V and J are TRBV4-1 and TRBJ2-1; D might be TRBD2 (5 bases). Germline V gene lookup returns CDR1 MGHRA and CDR2 YSYEKL. CDR3 length equals 16 residues. V lost 7 bases to trimming and J lost 2 bases, with 18 bases between them. The CDR3 nucleotides are TGCGCCAGCACCGGGGTAGGGCGGTCTACCTACAATGAGCAGTTCTTC. It yields the protein CASTGVGRSTYNEQFF.

This clonotype was counted a few times. The CDR3 loop is CASSHQDSRPETQYF. The CDR3 DNA is TGTGCCAGCAGCCATCAGGACAGTAGGCCAGAGACCCAGTACTTC. This chain uses TRBV3-1 with TRBJ2-5, with D tentatively TRBD1 (6 bases). The CDR3 covers 15 residues. The V and J ends lost 3 bases and 4 bases respectively, with 15 bases between them. CDR1 and CDR2 from the germline V gene are LGHDT and YNNKEL (reference sequence).

The chain uses TRBV28 and TRBJ1-2; D gene uncertain. The CDR3 runs 13 residues. CDR1 MDHEN and CDR2 SYDVKM come from the germline V gene. With 6 bases removed from V and 4 bases from J, the gap between germline ends came to 12 bases. The CDR3 spells CASRQTVPYGYTF. CDR3 in DNA: TGTGCCAGCAGGCAAACAGTCCCCTATGGCTACACCTTC.